This TCR beta chain came from a study of cytomegalovirus exposure and HLA in healthy donors. The study's findings and limits: Apparent HLA restriction characterized most CMV-associated TCR beta chains in a later analysis.

About this clone itself: The antigen remains unidentified.

It was with 60 Vbeta and 13 Jbeta primers that the PCR ran. Profiling relied on immunoSEQ multiplex PCR, and the TCRdb table lists in-frame clones only, not all of them. The sample records about 90,000 clones, approximately 70% being singletons. The CDR3 contains 15 residues. V dropped 6 bases and J dropped 2; count of bases not matched to a gene: 9. Germline V CDR1 and CDR2: SGHTA, FQGNSA. Sequencing input: PBMCs. This chain uses TRBV7-2 with TRBJ1-2; 7 bases line up with TRBD1. This clonotype was obtained from a woman in her forties or fifties in good health and CMV-seropositive. The CDR3 DNA is TGTGCCAGCAGGAAAGACCCAGGGGGGAACTATGGCTACACCTTC. Its protein product is CASRKDPGGNYGYTF. Full variable domain (outside the CDR3, taken from reference TRBV7-2 and TRBJ1-2): GAGVSQSPSNKVTEKGKDVELRCDPISGHTALYWYRQSLGQGLEFLIYFQGNSAPDKSGLPSDRFSAERTGGSVSTLTIQRTQQEDSAVYLCASRKDPGGNYGYTFGSGTRLTVV.